A selection of T cell receptor beta chains follows, all from one sample in a study of shared clonotypes between healthy human individuals. TCRdb's copy holds only in-frame clones and misses some; the assay was immunoSEQ multiplex PCR. The sample shows about 230,000 clones, 65% of them seen only once. The sequencing sample was made of memory CD4+ T cells sorted from blood. These receptors were obtained from a man aged 25 to 40 in good health. Both conserved end residues are part of each CDR3. Fields, in order: D gene, V gene, J gene, clone size, CDR3 protein, CDR3 DNA. A D gene is named only where the DNA matches it firmly. Not all rows give a size; the values are once, few, many and, for expanded clones, a class.

>NA|TRBV19|TRBJ2-7|many
CASSIVLGAYEQYF
TGTGCCAGTAGTATAGTTCTGGGGGCCTACGAGCAGTACTTC
>TRBD1|TRBV27|TRBJ2-1|NA
CASSLLGTGTYNEQFF
TGTGCCAGCAGTTTATTAGGGACAGGGACCTACAATGAGCAGTTCTTC
>TRBD1|TRBV6-6|TRBJ1-1|NA
CASRSGTGGAKAFF
TGTGCCAGCAGATCCGGGACAGGAGGCGCAAAAGCTTTCTTT
>TRBD1|TRBV4-2|TRBJ2-7|NA
CASSHTGQGNYEQYF
TGTGCCAGCAGCCATACTGGACAGGGGAACTACGAGCAGTACTTC
>NA|TRBV5-4|TRBJ2-7|few
CASSLEVGPYEQYF
TGTGCCAGCAGCTTGGAGGTGGGTCCCTACGAGCAGTACTTC
>NA|TRBV4-1|TRBJ2-1|NA
CASSQGFTASFNEQFF
TGCGCCAGCAGCCAAGGTTTCACCGCTAGTTTTAATGAGCAGTTCTTC
>NA|TRBV18|TRBJ1-3|once
CASSPFRGSGNTIYF
TGTGCCAGCTCACCATTTAGGGGCTCCGGAAACACCATATATTTT
>NA|TRBV27|TRBJ1-2|NA
CASSSQGLRYTF
TGTGCCAGCAGTTCACAGGGTCTGCGCTACACCTTC
>TRBD2|TRBV11-3|TRBJ2-1|NA
CASSSGLAGDNEQFF
TGTGCCAGCAGCTCGGGACTAGCGGGGGACAATGAGCAGTTCTTC
>NA|TRBV5-1|TRBJ2-1|NA
CASSMPGGGGHAYNEQFF
TGCGCCAGCAGCATGCCCGGGGGCGGAGGCCATGCATACAATGAGCAGTTCTTC
>TRBD1|TRBV5-1|TRBJ1-2|NA
CASSPDRRDYGYTF
TGCGCCAGCAGCCCGGACAGGAGAGACTATGGCTACACCTTC
>TRBD1|TRBV19|TRBJ1-1|NA
CALREGAGTEAFF
TGTGCCTTAAGAGAGGGGGCCGGGACTGAAGCTTTCTTT
>NA|TRBV28|TRBJ2-7|NA
CASSRYSSYEQYF
TGTGCCAGCAGTCGATACAGCTCCTACGAGCAGTACTTC
>TRBD2|TRBV4-2|TRBJ2-1|few
CASSQVGGAMYNEQFF
TGTGCCAGCAGCCAGGTCGGGGGGGCGATGTACAATGAGCAGTTCTTC
>TRBD2|TRBV5-5|TRBJ2-5|NA
CASSFRGAQYF
TGTGCCAGCAGCTTTCGGGGGGCCCAGTACTTC
>TRBD1|TRBV25-1|TRBJ2-1|NA
CASRTGTGYYNEQFF
TGTGCCAGCAGGACCGGGACAGGGTACTACAATGAGCAGTTCTTC
>NA|TRBV14|TRBJ2-1|many
CASSQRPTGGGEQFF
TGTGCCAGCAGCCAGCGGCCGACAGGAGGAGGCGAGCAGTTCTTC
>NA|TRBV7-9|TRBJ2-5|few
CASSPRTNQETQYF
TGTGCCAGCAGCCCGCGGACAAACCAAGAGACCCAGTACTTC
>NA|TRBV28|TRBJ2-1|NA
CASSFLPYNEQFF
TGTGCCAGCAGTTTTCTCCCTTACAATGAGCAGTTCTTC
>NA|TRBV7-9|TRBJ2-3|NA
CASISNAWADTQYF
TGTGCCAGCATCTCTAATGCGTGGGCAGATACGCAGTATTTT
>NA|TRBV5-1|TRBJ2-2|NA
CASSFLRKNTGELFF
TGCGCCAGCAGCTTTCTCAGGAAGAACACCGGGGAGCTGTTTTTT
>NA|TRBV5-1|TRBJ2-7|NA
CASSLGDGPAYEQYF
TGCGCCAGCAGCTTGGGGGACGGGCCAGCCTACGAGCAGTACTTC
>NA|TRBV25-1|TRBJ2-7|NA
CASSISGTVYEQYF
TGTGCCAGCAGCATCTCCGGGACCGTCTACGAGCAGTACTTC
>NA|TRBV5-1|TRBJ1-1|NA
CASSADTEAFF
TGCGCCAGCAGCGCTGACACTGAAGCTTTCTTT
>TRBD1|TRBV15|TRBJ1-1|few
CATSVDRDTEAFF
TGTGCCACCAGCGTGGACAGGGACACTGAAGCTTTCTTT
>TRBD2|TRBV30|TRBJ2-5|many
CAWGTTANPRSSTQYF
TGTGCCTGGGGGACTACGGCCAACCCTAGGTCGTCGACCCAGTACTTC
>NA|TRBV19|TRBJ1-2|once
CASSIGRGYGYTF
TGTGCCAGTAGTATTGGCAGGGGCTATGGCTACACCTTC
>NA|TRBV18|TRBJ2-1|NA
CASSPRRVGEQFF
TGTGCCAGCTCACCACGGAGGGTCGGTGAGCAGTTCTTC
>TRBD2|TRBV14|TRBJ2-3|NA
CASSKTSGGSDTQYF
TGTGCCAGCAGTAAGACTAGCGGGGGTTCAGATACGCAGTATTTT
>NA|TRBV18|TRBJ2-3|NA
CASSPLSLGGLHF
TGTGCCAGCTCACCCCTATCGTTAGGGGGTTTGCATTTT
>NA|TRBV28|TRBJ1-1|few
CASSLPSTEAFF
TGTGCCAGCAGTTTACCATCCACTGAAGCTTTCTTT
>NA|TRBV5-5|TRBJ2-6|NA
CASTTQGRGANVLTF
TGTGCCAGCACCACCCAGGGCAGGGGGGCCAACGTCCTGACTTTC
>TRBD2|TRBV18|TRBJ2-7|NA
CASSPASGISSEQYF
TGTGCCAGCTCACCAGCTAGCGGGATTAGTAGCGAGCAGTACTTC
>NA|TRBV7-3|TRBJ2-4|NA
CASSPEGPALAKNIQYF
TGTGCCAGCAGCCCGGAGGGGCCAGCCCTAGCCAAAAACATTCAGTACTTC
>TRBD2|TRBV5-1|TRBJ2-3|NA
CASSLGLAGPVTDTQYF
TGCGCCAGCAGCTTGGGACTAGCCGGCCCTGTCACAGATACGCAGTATTTT